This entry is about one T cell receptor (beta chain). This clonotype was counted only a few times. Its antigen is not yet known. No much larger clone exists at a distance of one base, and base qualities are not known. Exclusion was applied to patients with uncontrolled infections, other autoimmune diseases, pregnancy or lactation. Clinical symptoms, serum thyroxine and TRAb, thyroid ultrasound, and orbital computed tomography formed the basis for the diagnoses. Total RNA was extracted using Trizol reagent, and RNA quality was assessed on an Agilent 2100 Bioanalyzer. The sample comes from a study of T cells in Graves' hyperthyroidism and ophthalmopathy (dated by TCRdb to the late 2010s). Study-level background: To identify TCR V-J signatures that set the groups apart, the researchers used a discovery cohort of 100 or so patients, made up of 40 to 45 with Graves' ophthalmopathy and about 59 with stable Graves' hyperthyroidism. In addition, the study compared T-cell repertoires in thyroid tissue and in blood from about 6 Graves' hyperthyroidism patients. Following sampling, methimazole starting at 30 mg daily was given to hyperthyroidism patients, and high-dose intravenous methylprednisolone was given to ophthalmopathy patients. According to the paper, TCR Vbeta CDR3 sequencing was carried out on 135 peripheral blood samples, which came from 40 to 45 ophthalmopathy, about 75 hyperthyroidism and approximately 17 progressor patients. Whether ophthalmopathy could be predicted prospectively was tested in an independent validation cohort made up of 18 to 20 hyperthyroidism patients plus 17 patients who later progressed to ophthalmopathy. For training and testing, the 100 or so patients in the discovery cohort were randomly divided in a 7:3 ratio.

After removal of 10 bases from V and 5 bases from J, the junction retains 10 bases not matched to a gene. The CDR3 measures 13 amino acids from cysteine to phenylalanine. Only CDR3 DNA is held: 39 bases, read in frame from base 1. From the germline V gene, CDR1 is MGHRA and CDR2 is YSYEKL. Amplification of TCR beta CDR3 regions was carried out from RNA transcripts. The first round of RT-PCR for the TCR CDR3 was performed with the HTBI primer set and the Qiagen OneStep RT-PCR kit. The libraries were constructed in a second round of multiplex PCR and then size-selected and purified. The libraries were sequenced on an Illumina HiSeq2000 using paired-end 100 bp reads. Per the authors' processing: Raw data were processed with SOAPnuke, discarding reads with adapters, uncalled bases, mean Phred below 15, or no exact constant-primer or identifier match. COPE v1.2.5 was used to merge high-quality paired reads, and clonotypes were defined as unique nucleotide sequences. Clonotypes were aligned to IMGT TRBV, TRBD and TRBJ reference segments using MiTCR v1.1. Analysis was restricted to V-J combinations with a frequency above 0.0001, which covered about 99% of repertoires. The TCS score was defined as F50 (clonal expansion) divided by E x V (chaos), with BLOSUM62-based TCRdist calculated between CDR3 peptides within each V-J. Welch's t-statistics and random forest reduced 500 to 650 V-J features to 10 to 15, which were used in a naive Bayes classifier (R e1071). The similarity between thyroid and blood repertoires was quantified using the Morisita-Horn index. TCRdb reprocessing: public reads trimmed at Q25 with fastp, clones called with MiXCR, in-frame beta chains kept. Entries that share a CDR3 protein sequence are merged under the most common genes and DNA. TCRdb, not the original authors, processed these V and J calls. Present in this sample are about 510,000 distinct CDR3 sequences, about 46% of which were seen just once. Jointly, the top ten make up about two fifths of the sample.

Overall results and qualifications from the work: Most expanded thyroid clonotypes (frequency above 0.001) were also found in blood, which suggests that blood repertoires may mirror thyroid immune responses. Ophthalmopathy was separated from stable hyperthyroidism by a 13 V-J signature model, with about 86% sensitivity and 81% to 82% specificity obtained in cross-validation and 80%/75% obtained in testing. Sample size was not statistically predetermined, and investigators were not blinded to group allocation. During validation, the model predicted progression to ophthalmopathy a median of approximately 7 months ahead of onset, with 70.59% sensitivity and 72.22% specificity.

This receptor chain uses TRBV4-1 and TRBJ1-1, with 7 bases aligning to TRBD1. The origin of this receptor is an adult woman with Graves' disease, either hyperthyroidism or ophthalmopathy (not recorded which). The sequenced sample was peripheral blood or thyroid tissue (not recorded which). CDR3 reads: CATRGVWKTEAFF. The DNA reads TGCGCCACCAGGGGGGTCTGGAAGACTGAAGCTTTCTTT.